This TCR beta chain was obtained from a study of glioma-infiltrating T cells. Study findings and constraints: Non-neoplastic patients had below-expected tissue-blood divergence, while all gliomas exceeded expectation.

This CDR3 comprises 14 residues. The J segment lost 3 bases and the V segment lost 5 bases, leaving 7 bases of the junction unmatched. CDR1 and CDR2 (germline): DFQATT, SNEGSKA (reference sequence). The iRepertoire nested amplicon-rescue multiplex PCR amplified TCR alpha and beta CDR3s from RNA. Tissue mRNA or PBMC total RNA, roughly 100-400 ng, went into one-step reverse transcription and amplification. TCRdb re-derived calls from the multiplex PCR reads in MiXCR, one entry per CDR3 protein. Of roughly 100,000 distinct CDR3 sequences in the sample, about 30% are singletons; the top ten hold 44%. This clonotype was detected many times. Its antigen remains unknown.

Sequencing was done on a sample of glioma tissue, nonneoplastic brain tissue, or PBMCs (not recorded which). The clonotype was recovered from a human donor with low-grade glioma or glioblastoma, undergoing nonglioma brain surgery, or in good health (not recorded which). J is TRBJ1-1 and V is TRBV20-1; 9 bases align to TRBD1. Here the CDR3 DNA reads TGCAGTGCTCGATACAGGGGGCGGTACACTGAAGCTTTCTTT. This translates into CSARYRGRYTEAFF.